The 21 T cell receptor beta chains in this list originate from one sample, sequenced in a study of T-cell memory formation after mild COVID-19. MiXCR was run by TCRdb on the 5' RACE reads, yielding one entry per CDR3 protein. The sample holds approximately 240,000 distinct CDR3 sequences, about 15% seen once. The material sequenced was PBMCs or a T cell subset sorted from them (not recorded which). The source is a young man who had mild COVID-19 (a few samples of this study predate the infection). Cell type and time point are not known.

This clonotype has at least ten counts. The rearrangement links TRBV11-2 to TRBJ2-7; unclear D gene. The CDR3 sequence is 14 residues long. Per the germline V gene, CDR1 is SGHAT and CDR2 is FQNNGV. Trimming shortened V by 1 base and J by 4 bases, and 11 bases separated the two germline ends. The CDR3 sequence is CASSLVTPRYEQYV. The CDR3 DNA is TGTGCCAGCAGCTTAGTAACCCCTCGGTACGAGCAGTACGTC.

This clonotype appeared a few times. The J gene is TRBJ1-1, the V gene TRBV7-2; 8 bases agree with TRBD1. The V and J ends lost 4 bases and 4 bases, in that order; junction bases with no gene match: 5. The CDR3 runs 14 residues. Germline-derived CDR1 and CDR2 are SGHTA and FQGNSA. CDR3 loop: CASSYGQGSTEAFF. The CDR3 region has the DNA TGTGCCAGCAGCTATGGACAGGGAAGCACTGAAGCTTTCTTT.

The sample holds a few counts of this clonotype. J is TRBJ2-7 and V is TRBV7-2; 7 bases match TRBD1. The V and J ends lost 1 base and 4 bases, in that order; junction bases with no gene match: 7. The germline gives CDR1 SGHTA, CDR2 FQGNSA. The CDR3 is made up of 15 amino acids. CDR3 DNA: TGTGCCAGCAGCTTAGGACAGGGATTACCTTACGAGCAGTACTTC. It yields the protein CASSLGQGLPYEQYF.

In this sample, this clonotype turned up a few times. The genes are TRBV6-2 or TRBV6-3 and TRBJ2-6; D may be TRBD1 or TRBD2 (5 bases each). The CDR3 loop spans 16 amino acids. V was clipped by 5 bases and J by 0 bases, with 11 bases between them. Germline CDR1 reads MNHEY; CDR2 reads SVGEGT. CDR3 DNA: TGTGCCAGCAGTGCACGGGGCCGCTCTGGGGCCAACGTCCTGACTTTC. Translated, it gives CASSARGRSGANVLTF.

This clonotype appeared many times. The V call is TRBV5-1, the J call TRBJ2-5; 7 positions match TRBD1. There are 13 residues in the CDR3. J was trimmed by 4 bases and V by 5 bases; bases with no gene match: 5. CDR1 and CDR2 (germline): SGHRS, YFSETQ. This chain's CDR3 is CASREGGGETQYF. The CDR3 coding sequence is TGCGCCAGCAGGGAAGGGGGCGGAGAGACCCAGTACTTC.

This clonotype was counted a few times. The V gene is TRBV5-1, the J gene TRBJ2-2; TRBD2 matches at 8 bases. V was clipped by 2 bases and J by 2 bases; unmatched bases: 5. Germline CDR1 is SGHRS and CDR2 is YFSETQ. This CDR3 is built from 16 residues. The CDR3 DNA sequence: TGCGCCAGCAGCTTAACTAGCGGATCTAACACCGGGGAGCTGTTTTTT. Encoded protein: CASSLTSGSNTGELFF.

This chain connects TRBV24-1 to TRBJ1-5; no firm D call. CDR3 length: 14 residues. Trimming shortened V by 2 bases and J by 3 bases, and 7 bases separated the two germline ends. The germline gives CDR1 KGHDR, CDR2 SFDVKD. CDR3 region: CATSDWYHNQPQHF. CDR3 nucleotides: TGTGCCACCAGTGATTGGTATCACAATCAGCCCCAGCATTTT.

Details on this clonotype: Its ends do not fully match the called genes, so a read error is possible. This chain connects TRBV4-3 to TRBJ1-6; D is unresolved. Germline lookup yields CDR1 LGHNA and CDR2 YSLEER. The CDR3 sequence is 17 residues long. In nucleotides, the CDR3 is TGCGCCAGCAGCCAAGCCCGAGGACCTGCGGATCATTCACCCATCCACTTT. The encoded protein is CASSQARGPADHSPIHF.

CDR3 DNA: TGTGCCACCAGTGACCGACTAGCTCCCGATACGCAGTATTTT. Protein: CATSDRLAPDTQYF. V is TRBV24-1 and J is TRBJ2-3; the match to TRBD2 covers 7 bases. Germline V gene lookup returns CDR1 KGHDR and CDR2 SFDVKD. This CDR3 spans 14 amino acids. V lost 4 bases, J lost 6 bases, and 6 bases stayed unmatched.

This clonotype occurred a few times. This chain connects TRBV28 to TRBJ2-3; 8 bases are shared with TRBD2. Per germline, CDR1 MDHEN and CDR2 SYDVKM. The CDR3 is made up of 14 amino acids. After removal of 7 bases from V and 2 bases from J, the junction contained 5 bases not matched to a gene. The CDR3 loop is CASTRGGNTDTQYF. Written as DNA, the CDR3 is TGTGCCAGCACCCGGGGGGGTAACACAGATACGCAGTATTTT.

This clonotype was counted a few times. The gene calls are TRBV5-1 and TRBJ2-3; 9 bases map to TRBD2. Germline CDR1 reads SGHRS; CDR2 reads YFSETQ. The CDR3 runs 15 residues. V shed 4 bases, J shed 1 base, and the junction held 4 bases outside the gene matches. CDR3: CASSNPSGGTDTQYF. The CDR3 region has the DNA TGCGCCAGCAGCAATCCTAGCGGGGGCACAGATACGCAGTATTTT.

J is TRBJ2-7 and V is TRBV10-3; D remains ambiguous. Looked up from germline, CDR1 is ENHRY and CDR2 is SYGVKD. Trimming removed 3 bases at V and 3 bases at J, with 12 bases between. This CDR3 has 14 amino acids. This CDR3 reads CAISDTPADYEQYF. Written as DNA, the CDR3 is TGTGCCATCAGTGATACGCCAGCTGACTACGAGCAGTACTTC.

This clonotype was observed at least ten times. This chain joins TRBV5-1 and TRBJ2-3; a weak D match, TRBD1 (6 bases). This CDR3 has 16 residues. The germline V and J ends were trimmed by 0 bases and 0 bases, with 11 bases remaining between them. In germline, CDR1 is SGHRS, CDR2 YFSETQ. For the CDR3, the DNA is TGCGCCAGCAGCTTGGAAACAGGGTCAAGCACAGATACGCAGTATTTT. Encoded protein: CASSLETGSSTDTQYF.

This clonotype appeared a few times. The chain links TRBV20-1 to TRBJ2-5; D may be TRBD1 (6 bases). Germline V gene sequence: CDR1 DFQATT, CDR2 SNEGSKA (reference sequence). CDR3 length: 13 residues. The germline V and J ends were trimmed by 1 base and 4 bases, with 10 bases remaining between them. CDR3 DNA sequence: TGCAGTGCTAGAGCGGAAGGGGGAGAGACCCAGTACTTC. It translates to CSARAEGGETQYF.

The V and J genes are TRBV20-1 and TRBJ1-4; D is unclear. Deletions cut 0 bases from V and 5 bases from J, with 13 bases between. Germline loops: CDR1 DFQATT, CDR2 SNEGSKA (reference sequence). CDR3 length: 15 residues. The CDR3 loop is CSARDPGGRNEKLFF. CDR3 bases: TGCAGTGCTAGAGATCCGGGCGGACGAAATGAAAAACTGTTTTTT.

This clonotype was picked up a small number of times. V is TRBV10-3 and J is TRBJ2-7, with D perhaps matching TRBD2 (6 bases). The germline V and J ends were trimmed by 3 bases and 6 bases, with 15 bases remaining between them. CDR1 is ENHRY and CDR2 is SYGVKD in the germline V gene. The CDR3 loop spans 14 amino acids. CDR3 loop: CAISDGYSGSEQYV. For the CDR3, the DNA is TGTGCCATCAGTGATGGGTACTCCGGGAGCGAGCAGTACGTC.

The chain combines TRBV5-1 with TRBJ1-4, with 7 bases fitting TRBD1. V shed 1 base and J 0 bases; nucleotides not matched to a gene: 6. Germline V CDR1 and CDR2: SGHRS, YFSETQ. The length of the CDR3 is 17 residues. CDR3 loop: CASSLPGDSSTNEKLFF. The CDR3 region has the DNA TGCGCCAGCAGCTTGCCTGGGGACAGCTCAACTAATGAAAAACTGTTTTTT.

A note on this clonotype: The conserved closing phenylalanine or tryptophan is absent in this CDR3, likely reflecting a read error. This chain connects TRBV7-2 to TRBJ2-7; 12 nucleotides match TRBD2. V shed 1 base, J shed 7 bases, and the junction held 14 bases outside the gene matches. Per germline, CDR1 SGHTA and CDR2 FQGNSA. The CDR3 is made up of 18 amino acids. DNA for the CDR3: TGTGCCAGCAGCTTAGGAAGGACTAGCGGGGCCTCACGTCGGGAGCAGTACTTA. It is translated as CASSLGRTSGASRREQYL.

This clonotype turned up a few times. The rearrangement uses TRBV5-1 and TRBJ2-7; 12 bases are a match to TRBD2. Germline trimming cut 3 bases from V and 6 bases from J; bases unmatched to any gene: 4. The CDR3 is made up of 14 amino acids. The germline CDR1 and CDR2 sequences are SGHRS and YFSETQ. CDR3 residues: CASSSSGGAGEQYF. CDR3 nucleotides: TGCGCCAGCAGCTCTAGCGGGGGGGCCGGCGAGCAGTACTTC.

This clonotype was observed a handful of times. The V call is TRBV6-5, the J call TRBJ2-3; 8 bases map to TRBD1. Germline-derived CDR1 and CDR2 are MNHEY and SVGAGI. The J segment lost 2 bases and the V segment lost 6 bases, leaving 4 bases of the junction unmatched. CDR3 size: 14 residues. The CDR3 spells CASSRTGYTDTQYF. The DNA of the CDR3 is TGTGCCAGCAGCCGGACAGGGTACACAGATACGCAGTATTTT.

This chain uses TRBV15 with TRBJ2-2; D is possibly TRBD1 (6 bases). CDR1 LNHNV and CDR2 YYDKDF come from the germline V gene (reference sequence). There are 16 residues in the CDR3. V shed 2 bases and J shed 0 bases, with 10 bases lying between them. As DNA, the CDR3 is TGTGCCACCAGCAGACTCTGGACAGCGAACACCGGGGAGCTGTTTTTT. Residues: CATSRLWTANTGELFF.